This T cell receptor beta chain was sequenced for a study of shared clonotypes between healthy human individuals. Sequencing used immunoSEQ multiplex PCR; TCRdb keeps in-frame clones, though not all of them. The sample lists roughly 680,000 clones; roughly 72% were seen once. Trimming took off 8 bases at V and 2 bases at J, with 12 bases between the two ends. CDR1 SEHNR and CDR2 FQNEAQ come from the germline V gene (reference sequence). The CDR3 has 14 amino acids. The gene calls are TRBV7-9 and TRBJ2-2; D could derive from TRBD1 or TRBD2 (5 bases each). The sequencing sample was made of memory CD4+ T cells sorted from blood. As to subset: CD45RA-negative fraction. The clonotype was recovered from a woman in her thirties in good health. The CDR3 coding sequence is TGTGCCAGCTCCCGGGACCGTAACACCGGGGAGCTGTTTTTT. This encodes CASSRDRNTGELFF.